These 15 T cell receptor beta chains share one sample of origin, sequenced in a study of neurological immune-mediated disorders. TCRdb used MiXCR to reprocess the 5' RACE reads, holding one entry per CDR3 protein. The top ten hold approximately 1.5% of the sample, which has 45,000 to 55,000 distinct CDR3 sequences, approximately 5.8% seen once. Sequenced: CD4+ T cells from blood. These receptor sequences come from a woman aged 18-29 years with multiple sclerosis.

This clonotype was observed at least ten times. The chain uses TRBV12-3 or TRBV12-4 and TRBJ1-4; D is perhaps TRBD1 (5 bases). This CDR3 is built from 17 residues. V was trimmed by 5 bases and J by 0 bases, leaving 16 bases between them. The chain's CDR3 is CASSGAAMSATNEKLFF. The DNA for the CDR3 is TGTGCCAGCAGTGGGGCAGCTATGAGTGCAACTAATGAAAAACTGTTTTTT.

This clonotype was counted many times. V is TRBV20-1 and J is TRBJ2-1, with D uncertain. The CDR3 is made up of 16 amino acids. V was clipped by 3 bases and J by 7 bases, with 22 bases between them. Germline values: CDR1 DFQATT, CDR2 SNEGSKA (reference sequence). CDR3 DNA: TGCAGTGCTAGTCGATACCCATTGAAGGTCGGTAATGAGCAGTTCTTC. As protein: CSASRYPLKVGNEQFF.

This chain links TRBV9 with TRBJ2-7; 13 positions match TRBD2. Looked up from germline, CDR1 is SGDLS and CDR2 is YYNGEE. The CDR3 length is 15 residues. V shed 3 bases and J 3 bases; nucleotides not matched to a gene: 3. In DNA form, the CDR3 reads TGTGCCAGCAGCGGGGGGACTAGCGGGGTCTACGAGCAGTACGTC. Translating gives CASSGGTSGVYEQYV.

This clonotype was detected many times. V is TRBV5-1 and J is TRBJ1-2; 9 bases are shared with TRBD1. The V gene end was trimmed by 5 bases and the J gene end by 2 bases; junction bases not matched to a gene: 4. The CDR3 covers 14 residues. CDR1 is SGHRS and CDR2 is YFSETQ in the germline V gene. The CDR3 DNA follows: TGCGCCAGCAGTCGACAGGGGGACAACTATGGCTACACCTTC. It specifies CASSRQGDNYGYTF.

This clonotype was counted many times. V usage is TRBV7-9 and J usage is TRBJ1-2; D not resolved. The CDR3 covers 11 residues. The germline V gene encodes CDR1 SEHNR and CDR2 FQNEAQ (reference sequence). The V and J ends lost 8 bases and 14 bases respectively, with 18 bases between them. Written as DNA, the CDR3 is TGTGCCAGCGGTTCGCAGACGTACGAGACCTTC. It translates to CASGSQTYETF.

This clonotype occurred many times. CDR3 in amino acids: CSTPDRTGRMEAFF. CDR3 nucleotides: TGCAGTACACCAGACCGGACAGGGAGGATGGAAGCTTTCTTT. The chain links TRBV20-1 to TRBJ1-1; 8 bases are shared with TRBD1. Trimming cost V 8 bases and J 8 bases; bases outside gene matches: 16. Per the germline V gene, CDR1 is DFQATT and CDR2 is SNEGSKA (reference sequence). This CDR3 region has 14 residues.

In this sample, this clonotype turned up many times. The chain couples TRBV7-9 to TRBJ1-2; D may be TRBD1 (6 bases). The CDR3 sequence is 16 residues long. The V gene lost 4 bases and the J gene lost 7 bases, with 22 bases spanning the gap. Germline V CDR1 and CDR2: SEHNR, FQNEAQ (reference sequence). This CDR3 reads CASSSINPGDPSGYTF. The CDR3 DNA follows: TGTGCCAGCAGCTCAATCAACCCAGGGGATCCGAGTGGCTACACCTTC.

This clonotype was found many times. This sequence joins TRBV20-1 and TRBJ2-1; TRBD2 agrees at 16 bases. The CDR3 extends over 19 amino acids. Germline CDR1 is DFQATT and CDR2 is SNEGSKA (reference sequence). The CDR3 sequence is CTPVARGTSGRELVGEQFF. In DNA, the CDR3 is TGCACTCCGGTGGCCAGGGGGACTAGCGGGAGGGAGTTGGTTGGTGAGCAGTTCTTC.

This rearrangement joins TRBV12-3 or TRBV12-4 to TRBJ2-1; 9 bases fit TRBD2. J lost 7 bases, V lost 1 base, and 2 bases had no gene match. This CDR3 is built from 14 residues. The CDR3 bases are TGTGCCAGCAGTTTAGGGACTAGCGCGAATGAGCAGTTCTTC. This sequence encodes CASSLGTSANEQFF.

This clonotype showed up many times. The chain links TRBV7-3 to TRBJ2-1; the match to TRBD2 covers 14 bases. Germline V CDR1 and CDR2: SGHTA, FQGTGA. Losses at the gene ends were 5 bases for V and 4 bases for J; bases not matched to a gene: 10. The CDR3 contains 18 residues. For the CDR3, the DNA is TGTGCCAGCAGCCCTACTAGGACTAGCGGGGGGCAATACAATGAGCAGTTCTTC. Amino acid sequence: CASSPTRTSGGQYNEQFF.

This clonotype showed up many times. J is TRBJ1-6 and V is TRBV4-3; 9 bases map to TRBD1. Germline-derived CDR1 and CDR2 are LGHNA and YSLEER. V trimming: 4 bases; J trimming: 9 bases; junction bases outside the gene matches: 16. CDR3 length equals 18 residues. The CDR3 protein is CASSPRDRARGLGSPLHF. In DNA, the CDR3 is TGCGCCAGCAGCCCCCGGGACAGGGCTCGGGGCCTAGGTTCACCCCTCCACTTT.

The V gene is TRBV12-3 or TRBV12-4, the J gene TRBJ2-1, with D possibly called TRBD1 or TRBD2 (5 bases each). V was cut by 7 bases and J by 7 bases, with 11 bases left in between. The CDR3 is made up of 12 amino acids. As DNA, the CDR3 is TGTGCCAGCACCGTCGGGGCAAATGAGCAGTTCTTC. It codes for CASTVGANEQFF.

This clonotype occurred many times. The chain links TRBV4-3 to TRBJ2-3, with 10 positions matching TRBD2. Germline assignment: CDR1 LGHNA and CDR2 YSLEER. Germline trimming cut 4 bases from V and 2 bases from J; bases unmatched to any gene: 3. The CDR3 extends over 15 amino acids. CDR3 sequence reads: CASSLSGRDTDTQYF. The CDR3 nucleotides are TGCGCCAGCAGCCTGAGCGGGAGGGACACAGATACGCAGTATTTT.

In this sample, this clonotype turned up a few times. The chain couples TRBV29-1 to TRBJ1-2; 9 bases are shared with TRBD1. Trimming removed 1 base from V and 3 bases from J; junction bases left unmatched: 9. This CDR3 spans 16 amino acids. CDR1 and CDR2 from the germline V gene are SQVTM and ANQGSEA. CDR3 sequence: CSVEGFSGDRDYGYTF. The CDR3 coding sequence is TGCAGCGTTGAAGGGTTTAGCGGGGACAGGGACTATGGCTACACCTTC.

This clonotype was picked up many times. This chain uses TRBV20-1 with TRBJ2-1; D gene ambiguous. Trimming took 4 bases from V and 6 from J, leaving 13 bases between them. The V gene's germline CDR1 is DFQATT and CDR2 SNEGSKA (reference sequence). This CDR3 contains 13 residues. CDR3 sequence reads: CSANPGRRNEQFF. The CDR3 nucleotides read TGCAGTGCTAACCCCGGCAGGCGCAATGAGCAGTTCTTC.